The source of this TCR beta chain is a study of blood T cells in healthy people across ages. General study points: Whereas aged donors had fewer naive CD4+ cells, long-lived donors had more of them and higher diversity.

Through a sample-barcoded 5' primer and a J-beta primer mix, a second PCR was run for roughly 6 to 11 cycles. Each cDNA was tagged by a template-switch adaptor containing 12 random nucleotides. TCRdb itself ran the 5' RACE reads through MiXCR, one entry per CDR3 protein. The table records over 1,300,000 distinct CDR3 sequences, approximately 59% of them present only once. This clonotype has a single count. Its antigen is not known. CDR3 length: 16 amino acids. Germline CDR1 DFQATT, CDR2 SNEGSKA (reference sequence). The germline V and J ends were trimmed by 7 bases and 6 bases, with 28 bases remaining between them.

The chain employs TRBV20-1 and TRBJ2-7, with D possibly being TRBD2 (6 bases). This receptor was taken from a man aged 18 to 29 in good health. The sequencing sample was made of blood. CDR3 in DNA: TGCAGTGTCCGCCCCCGGGACTCCCCCGTCCACTTCGAGCAGTACTTC. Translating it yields CSVRPRDSPVHFEQYF.